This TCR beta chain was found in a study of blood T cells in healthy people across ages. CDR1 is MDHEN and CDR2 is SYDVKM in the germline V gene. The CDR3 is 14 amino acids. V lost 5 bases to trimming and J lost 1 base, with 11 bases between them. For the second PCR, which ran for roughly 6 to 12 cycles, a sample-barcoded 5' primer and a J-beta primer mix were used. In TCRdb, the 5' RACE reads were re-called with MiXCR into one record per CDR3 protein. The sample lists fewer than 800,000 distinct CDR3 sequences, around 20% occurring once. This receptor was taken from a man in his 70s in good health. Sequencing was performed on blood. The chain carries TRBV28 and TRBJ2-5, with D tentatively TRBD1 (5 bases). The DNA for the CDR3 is TGTGCCAGCAGTACCCCCCAGGGCCAAGAGACCCAGTACTTC. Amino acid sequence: CASSTPQGQETQYF.